This T cell receptor beta chain was profiled in a study of breast tumors, draining lymph nodes, adjacent tissues. Study-level findings and limits: Luminal-like breast cancer showed significantly higher tumor–nontumor repertoire similarity than basal-like.

Points on this clonotype: What it binds is not known.

TCRdb analysed the multiplex PCR reads with MiXCR anew, one entry per CDR3 protein. Of around 12,000 distinct CDR3 sequences listed, roughly 72% are singletons. Material for sequencing was tumor-adjacent breast tissue. This TCR was sampled from a female donor with breast cancer. Some clones in this sample may be carry-over from other donors' samples.

In nucleotides, the CDR3 is TGTGCCAGCAGTTTAACTAGCGTCTCGGATACGCAGTATTTT. It yields the protein CASSLTSVSDTQYF. The chain joins TRBV12-3 or TRBV12-4 to TRBJ2-3, with 7 nucleotides matching TRBD2. Trimming removed 2 bases from V and 6 bases from J; junction bases left unmatched: 5. This CDR3 is built from 14 residues.